This TCR beta chain appears in the sequencing data of a study of Tregs in tolerant kidney transplant recipients. This table comes from immunoSEQ multiplex PCR, and its TCRdb copy is limited to in-frame clones, with some not included. The profile shows approximately 67,000 clones, around 90% of them singletons. The input for sequencing was CD8+ T cells from blood, taken before the transplant. This receptor was identified in a human donor who received a combined kidney and bone marrow transplant.

The CDR3 spells CASSFNSPSGPPYNEQFF. As DNA, the CDR3 is TGTGCCAGCAGTTTCAATTCGCCAAGCGGGCCCCCCTACAATGAGCAGTTCTTC. This chain joins TRBV27 and TRBJ2-1; D is possibly TRBD2 (6 bases). Between the trimmed V and J ends, which lost 3 bases and 2 bases, there was a span of 20 bases. CDR1 is MNHEY, CDR2 SMNVEV, per germline (reference sequence). The CDR3 is 18 residues long.